Listed below are T cell receptor beta chains from one sample, sequenced in a study of control samples from healthy donors and cancer patients. Repertoires were generated with immunoSEQ multiplex PCR, while TCRdb's copy carries only in-frame clones and drops some. Of roughly 29,000 clones in the sample, roughly 78% are singletons; the top ten hold less than 25%. The material sequenced was PBMCs. The receptor source for this set is a man between 60 and 70 years old with head and neck cancer. Both conserved end residues are part of each CDR3. Fields, in order: V gene, J gene, D gene, clone size, CDR3 DNA, CDR3 protein. D genes are given only for firm matches. Clone size is shown for a subset of rows, as once, few, many or a class of expanded clone.

>TRBV9|TRBJ2-2|NA|NA
TGTGCCAGCAGCCCACGTGGTAGGAGCGGGGAGCTGTTTTTT
CASSPRGRSGELFF
>TRBV28|TRBJ2-1|NA|few
TGTGCCAGCAGTTCTCTGGAAGTGCAGTTCTTC
CASSSLEVQFF
>TRBV6-2/TRBV6-3|TRBJ2-2|TRBD1|NA
TGTGCCAGCAGTTACCTCCGTGGACAGGCGTTGGAGCTGTTTTTT
CASSYLRGQALELFF
>TRBV7-6|TRBJ2-2|NA|NA
TGTGCCAGCAGCGTTGACAGAGACACCGGGGAGCTGTTTTTT
CASSVDRDTGELFF
>TRBV11-2|TRBJ1-3|NA|NA
TGTGCCAGCAGCCCCAGAAAGGGGACGACTGGAAACACCATATATTTT
CASSPRKGTTGNTIYF
>TRBV28|TRBJ2-3|NA|NA
TGTGCCAGCAGTTTTCCCCGGGGACCACCGACTTACACAGATACGCAGTATTTT
CASSFPRGPPTYTDTQYF
>TRBV11-2|TRBJ2-7|NA|NA
TGTGCCAGCAGCTCCCTATCGGGCCCTCGGAGCCACGAGCAGTACTTC
CASSSLSGPRSHEQYF
>TRBV5-1|TRBJ2-7|NA|NA
TGCGCCAGCAGAACGGCCGGGACATCCTCCTACGAGCAGTACTTC
CASRTAGTSSYEQYF
>TRBV9|TRBJ1-6|NA|NA
TGTGCCAGCAGCGTCACGGCTCCAGGGGAGGGTTCACCCCTCCACTTT
CASSVTAPGEGSPLHF
>TRBV19|TRBJ1-1|NA|NA
TGTGCCAGTAGTATTTGGGGGGAGCCTGAAGCTTTCTTT
CASSIWGEPEAFF
>TRBV28|TRBJ2-7|NA|NA
TGTGCCAGCAGTTGGCAAAGGTACGAGCAGTACTTC
CASSWQRYEQYF
>TRBV5-5|TRBJ2-1|TRBD2|NA
TGTGCCAGCAGCTTTGGGGCTAGCGGGACATCGACGGAGCAGTTCTTC
CASSFGASGTSTEQFF
>TRBV2|TRBJ2-3|NA|NA
TGTGCCAGCAGCAGCAGCACAGAGAGTATTAGCACAGATACGCAGTATTTT
CASSSSTESISTDTQYF
>TRBV6-5|TRBJ1-5|NA|NA
TGTGCCAGCAGCCCGCGTGTAGGGAATCAGCCCCAGCATTTT
CASSPRVGNQPQHF
>TRBV28|TRBJ2-7|NA|NA
TGTGCCAGCACTTTAACTACCGGGGTAGGTTTCTCCTACGAGCAGTACTTC
CASTLTTGVGFSYEQYF
>TRBV11-2|TRBJ2-2|TRBD2|NA
TGTGCCAGCAGCCCCACGGGGGGTGGGACCGGGGAGCTGTTTTTT
CASSPTGGGTGELFF
>TRBV18|TRBJ1-5|NA|NA
TGTGCCAGCTCACCCGGGACGGAGCAGCCCCAGCATTTT
CASSPGTEQPQHF
>TRBV6-5|TRBJ2-7|TRBD2|NA
TGTGCCAGCAATCTAGCGGGAGGGGGGCACGAGCAGTACTTC
CASNLAGGGHEQYF
>TRBV27|TRBJ1-5|NA|NA
TGTGCCAGCAGCATTTTTTTGGGGAAACAGCCCCAGCATTTT
CASSIFLGKQPQHF
>TRBV5-1|TRBJ2-2|TRBD2|NA
TGCGCCAGCAGTCGCTTAGCGGGAGCGTCTGCTGGGGAGCTGTTTTTT
CASSRLAGASAGELFF
>TRBV28|TRBJ1-2|NA|once
TGTGCCAGCAGAGCCCTGGGCTATGGCTACACCTTC
CASRALGYGYTF
>TRBV7-2|TRBJ2-7|NA|NA
TGTGCCAGCAGCTTAGGCCTAGCGCGGGCCTACGAGCAGTACTTC
CASSLGLARAYEQYF
>TRBV28|TRBJ1-1|TRBD1|NA
TGTGCCAGCAGCCTAAGGGGACAGAGGAACACTGAAGCTTTCTTT
CASSLRGQRNTEAFF
>TRBV9|TRBJ2-5|NA|NA
TGTGCCAGCGGGGGATCCCCACAAGAGACCCAGTACTTC
CASGGSPQETQYF
>TRBV7-9|TRBJ2-2|TRBD1|few
TGTGCCAGCAGCTTGGGACAGTGGGAGCTGTTTTTT
CASSLGQWELFF
>TRBV6-1|TRBJ1-1|TRBD1|NA
TGTGCCAGCAGTGAATACGGACAGGGGTCCACTGAAGCTTTCTTT
CASSEYGQGSTEAFF
>TRBV11-2|TRBJ2-3|NA|once
TGTGCCAGCAGCTTATTCTCTGATACGCAGTATTTT
CASSLFSDTQYF
>TRBV9|TRBJ2-2|NA|NA
TGTGCCAGCAGCGTCGTCACCGGGGAGCTGTTTTTT
CASSVVTGELFF
>TRBV19|TRBJ2-7|TRBD1|NA
TGTGCCAGTAGTGGCCTGACAGGGTCCCCCTACGAGCAGTACTTC
CASSGLTGSPYEQYF
>TRBV4-1|TRBJ1-2|TRBD1|NA
TGCGCCAGCAGCCAGAGGGACAGGGGGTTGGGCTACACCTTC
CASSQRDRGLGYTF
>TRBV28|TRBJ1-2|NA|NA
TGTGCCATCTGGGGGGGGCGGGACTATGGCTACACCTTC
CAIWGGRDYGYTF
>TRBV19|TRBJ2-7|TRBD2|NA
TGTGCCAGTAGTATCACGGGAGGCGAGCAGTACTTC
CASSITGGEQYF
>TRBV2|TRBJ1-5|NA|NA
TGTGCCAGCAGTGTCCAGCAAATCAGCAATCAGCCCCAGCATTTT
CASSVQQISNQPQHF
>TRBV7-2|TRBJ2-1|NA|NA
TGTGCCAGCACCTCAACCCGTACGTCTACAAATGAGCAGTTCTTC
CASTSTRTSTNEQFF
>TRBV6-5|TRBJ1-1|NA|NA
TGTGCCAGCAACGGGGCTACGAAACCTTTCACTGAAGCTTTCTTT
CASNGATKPFTEAFF
>TRBV11-2|TRBJ1-2|TRBD1|NA
TGTGCCAGCAGCCCAGGGGGGTTTGGTGGCTACACCTTC
CASSPGGFGGYTF
>TRBV6-5|TRBJ1-1|NA|once
TGTGCCAGCAGGTCCTCTGGGCGAAGGGCTGAAGCTTTCTTT
CASRSSGRRAEAFF
>TRBV20-1|TRBJ1-5|NA|once
TGCAGTGCATCTCGGGGTCAGCCCCAGCATTTT
CSASRGQPQHF
>TRBV7-2|TRBJ2-2|TRBD2|few
TGTGCCAGCAGCGCACTAGCGGGAGGTTTCACCGGGGAGCTGTTTTTT
CASSALAGGFTGELFF
>TRBV5-1|TRBJ1-4|NA|NA
TGCGCCAGCAGCTTGGCGGGATCAACTAATGAAAAACTGTTTTTT
CASSLAGSTNEKLFF
>TRBV7-2|TRBJ1-5|NA|few
TGTGCCAGCAGCCCTTATGGGGGAGGTTACCAGCCCCAGCATTTT
CASSPYGGGYQPQHF
>TRBV28|TRBJ2-2|NA|NA
TGTGCCAGCAGCCGATCGACAGACACCGGGGAGCTGTTTTTT
CASSRSTDTGELFF
>TRBV5-1|TRBJ1-6|NA|NA
TGCGCCAGCAGCTTGGCCGAGGATTCACCCCTCCACTTT
CASSLAEDSPLHF
>TRBV2|TRBJ1-1|NA|NA
TGTGCCAGCAGGCCTCGGGGGCTTAAGAACACTGAAGCTTTCTTT
CASRPRGLKNTEAFF
>TRBV28|TRBJ2-5|NA|NA
TGTGCCAGCAGTATTCGGGGCCCCACAGAGACCCAGTACTTC
CASSIRGPTETQYF
>TRBV28|TRBJ1-5|TRBD1|few
TGTGCCAGCAGTTCGTACTGGACAGGGAGAGAGAATCAGCCCCAGCATTTT
CASSSYWTGRENQPQHF
>TRBV6-5|TRBJ1-1|NA|NA
TGTGCCAGCAGTTACACCGTGAACACTGAAGCTTTCTTT
CASSYTVNTEAFF
>TRBV7-7|TRBJ2-2|TRBD2|NA
TGTGCTAGCAGCTTAACGGGGGGGAAGAACACCGGGGAGCTGTTTTTT
CASSLTGGKNTGELFF
>TRBV13|TRBJ2-2|TRBD1|few
TGTGCCAGCAGCTTAGAGGGGGACAGGGCGGGAGCTATCACCGGGGAGCTGTTTTTT
CASSLEGDRAGAITGELFF
>TRBV12-5|TRBJ2-3|NA|once
TGTGCTAGTGGTTTAGGGACAACAGATACGCAGTATTTT
CASGLGTTDTQYF
>TRBV27|TRBJ2-7|TRBD1|NA
TGTGCCAGCGGGTTTAGCGGGACAGGGGTGACCGAGCAGTACTTC
CASGFSGTGVTEQYF
>TRBV2|TRBJ2-7|TRBD1|NA
TGTGCCAGCAGCGATGGACAGGGCAAGAGTTACGAGCAGTACTTC
CASSDGQGKSYEQYF
>TRBV6-2/TRBV6-3|TRBJ2-5|TRBD2|NA
TGTGCCAGCAGTTACGAAGCGGGAGGAGCTGAGACCCAGTACTTC
CASSYEAGGAETQYF
>TRBV19|TRBJ1-1|TRBD1|NA
TGTGCCAGTAGCGTCCCCCGGGACAGGGGACCGAACACTGAAGCTTTCTTT
CASSVPRDRGPNTEAFF